The 7 T cell receptor beta chains presented below share a single source sample, sequenced in a study of blood T cell repertoires in COVID-19. Some clones are missing from TCRdb's copy, which holds only in-frame ones; the method was immunoSEQ multiplex PCR. The table has 150,000 or so clones, over 75% seen once. Material: peripheral blood. The receptors originated from a human donor in a cohort sampled during active COVID-19.

The rearrangement joins TRBV7-2 to TRBJ1-5, with D hard to call. Germline loops: CDR1 SGHTA, CDR2 FQGNSA. V dropped 1 base and J dropped 7 bases, with 11 bases sitting between them. The CDR3 contains 14 residues. CDR3 in amino acids: CASSLEALGQPQHF. CDR3 nucleotide sequence: TGTGCCAGCAGCTTAGAGGCCCTAGGACAGCCCCAGCATTTT.

J is TRBJ2-7 and V is TRBV4-3; TRBD1 might be the D (5 bases). V was clipped by 0 bases and J by 1 base, with 10 bases between them. The CDR3 is made up of 15 amino acids. CDR1 is LGHNA, CDR2 YSLEER, per germline. CDR3 residues: CASSQELDSSYEQYF. CDR3 bases: TGCGCCAGCAGCCAAGAATTAGACAGTTCCTACGAGCAGTACTTC.

This clone was observed a single time. V and J are TRBV5-6 and TRBJ2-5; 8 nucleotides line up with TRBD2. CDR3 length: 14 residues. Germline values: CDR1 SGHDT, CDR2 YYEEEE. Trimming at V came to 3 bases and at J to 5 bases, leaving 6 bases not matched to a gene. CDR3 in amino acids: CASSSGLARETQYF. The CDR3 DNA reads TGTGCCAGCAGCTCCGGACTAGCCCGGGAGACCCAGTACTTC.

This sequence joins TRBV4-3 and TRBJ1-5; D not resolved. V lost 0 bases and J 1 base, leaving 10 bases between the germline ends. This CDR3 has 16 residues. CDR1 and CDR2 from the germline V gene are LGHNA and YSLEER. The CDR3 nucleotides are TGCGCCAGCAGCCAAGAGTTAGCGGGCAGCAATCAGCCCCAGCATTTT. This translates into CASSQELAGSNQPQHF.

CDR3 amino acids: CAALQGPLRTEAFF. The CDR3 nucleotides are TGTGCCGCCCTACAGGGGCCCCTCCGCACTGAAGCTTTCTTT. The chain joins TRBV30 to TRBJ1-1, with 7 bases fitting TRBD1. The CDR3 has 14 residues. The V gene end was trimmed by 8 bases and the J gene end by 4 bases; junction bases not matched to a gene: 13. In germline, CDR1 is GTSNPN, CDR2 SVGIG (reference sequence).

CDR3 loop: CASSLEGTGYHEQYF. The DNA for the CDR3 is TGCGCCAGCAGCTTGGAAGGGACAGGTTACCACGAGCAGTACTTC. The V gene is TRBV5-1, the J gene TRBJ2-7, with 8 bases identical to TRBD1. CDR1 and CDR2 from the germline V gene are SGHRS and YFSETQ. The CDR3 consists of 15 residues. With 0 bases clipped from V and 5 bases from J, the junction kept 7 bases outside the gene matches.

This clone appeared a single time. Sequence at one end of the junction differs from germline and may be a read error. The chain employs TRBV11-2 and TRBJ1-1; perhaps TRBD1 as D (5 bases). CDR1 and CDR2 (germline): SGHAT, FQNNGV. The CDR3 is 13 residues long. DNA of the CDR3: TGTGCCAGCAGCTTAGCAGGGAACGCTGAAGCTTTCTTT. Protein product: CASSLAGNAEAFF.